Listed here is a single T cell receptor beta chain. This entry comes from a study of blood T cell repertoires in COVID-19. Measured with immunoSEQ multiplex PCR; TCRdb has only the in-frame clones, and not every one. This sample has about 250,000 clones, with approximately 83% found just once. Deletions cut 4 bases from V and 2 bases from J, with 9 bases between. The CDR3 extends over 13 amino acids. The germline V gene has CDR1 SGHNT and CDR2 YYREEE (reference sequence). V is TRBV5-4 and J is TRBJ2-5; a possible D gene is TRBD2 (6 bases). The sequenced material came from peripheral blood. This TCR was sampled from a man in his forties or fifties with active or convalescent COVID-19. Here the CDR3 reads CASSQTSQETQYF. DNA of the CDR3: TGTGCCAGCAGCCAGACTAGTCAAGAGACCCAGTACTTC.